The rows below give T cell receptor beta chains drawn from one sample of a study of tumor-infiltrating lymphocytes in primary liver carcinoma. From the multiplex PCR reads, TCRdb called clonotypes with MiXCR, one entry per CDR3 protein. The sample shows fewer than 50,000 distinct CDR3 sequences, roughly 74% of them seen only once. The sample comprised tumor-adjacent normal liver tissue. The receptors originated from a woman in her thirties with primary liver carcinoma and hepatitis B virus infection. The conserved cysteine and the conserved F or W are not part of the CDR3 here.

TRBV6-5	AGSLNEEGPTGELF
TRBV7-9	ASNPLRGGLAIYIEEF
TRBV7-9	ASSRSGAGDNSPFH
TRBV30	AWGGQGRELF
TRBV11-2	ASSPGQGLL
TRBV7-2	ASSLVLVGGLEQY
TRBV20-1	SARVSRGNSPLH
TRBV5-5	ASNLWTGVTEAF
TRBV10-3	AISEKGEIQY
TRBV12-3/TRBV12-4	ASNVSGGEAYEQY
TRBV6-1	ASSETLHGSVANTGELF
TRBV6-1	ASAPKADNYGYA
TRBV28	ASIPTLRETGETQY
TRBV6-1	ASSTFHQGGYGYV
TRBV29-1	SSLGTGGQETQY
TRBV4-2	ASSSGVSEANEQF
TRBV20-1	SASSNSHEQL
TRBV4-3	ASSHTELVNEQS
TRBV6-1	ASSEMAAGGNTIY
TRBV11-2	TSIGDRAYEQY
TRBV6-2/TRBV6-3	ASSLGQNSEAF
TRBV4-3	DSSQSVWLGDPDDTQY
TRBV6-6	ASSRGLLAPHTDQF
TRBV5-5	ASSLRLINGQF
TRBV6-5	AGSYYPAGQETQY
TRBV7-9	ASSFPRLAGGTAYEQY
TRBV6-2/TRBV6-3	ASNYEFGTGKNTGELF
TRBV7-8	ASSLGPGNVEKLF
TRBV5-1	ASSLTGGDTEAF
TRBV29-1	SVATGKRCGYT
TRBV12-3/TRBV12-4	ASSFARGHYNSPLY
TRBV29-1	SIQQGWTEAF
TRBV6-1	ASTERGVTQY
TRBV6-5	ASTTALGQGGTEAF
TRBV12-5	ASGLPRARVGQETQY
TRBV6-2/TRBV6-3	ASSSAPASTHQPLH
TRBV10-3	TISAGAGGSGANVLT
TRBV14	ASNQRVGTDYDYT
TRBV18	ASSPRFRAQETQY
TRBV29-1	SVHEETGFSYEQY
TRBV10-3	AISESKQGAKASYNEQF
TRBV20-1	SARNLAGNTGELF
TRBV6-2/TRBV6-3	ASSYDWGGTEAF
TRBV12-5	ASETRTTLVDEQF
TRBV7-8	ASGLGAGGPGDTQY
TRBV11-2	ASSIRTGSARETQY
TRBV6-6	ASRQVTNSGNTIY
TRBV5-6	ASSPRGDAQF
TRBV6-5	ASIEVGAQDMQY
TRBV4-1	AISQVIDYEQY
TRBV29-1	SVSKGGSYNEQF
TRBV28	ASRGLGTVPTARSYEQY